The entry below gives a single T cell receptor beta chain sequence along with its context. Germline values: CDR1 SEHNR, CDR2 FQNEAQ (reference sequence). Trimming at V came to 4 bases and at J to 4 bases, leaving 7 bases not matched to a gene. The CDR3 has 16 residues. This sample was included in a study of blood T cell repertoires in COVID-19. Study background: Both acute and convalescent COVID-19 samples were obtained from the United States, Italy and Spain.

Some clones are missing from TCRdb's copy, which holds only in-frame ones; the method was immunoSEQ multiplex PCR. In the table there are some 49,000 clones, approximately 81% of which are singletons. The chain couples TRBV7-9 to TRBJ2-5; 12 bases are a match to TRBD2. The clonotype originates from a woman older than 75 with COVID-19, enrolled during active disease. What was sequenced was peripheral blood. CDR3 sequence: CASSSRLAGALETQYF. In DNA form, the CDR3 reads TGTGCCAGCAGCTCCAGACTAGCGGGAGCTTTAGAGACCCAGTACTTC.